This is a list of T cell receptor beta chains from one sample in a study of PD-1 blockade in mismatch repair-deficient tumors. The method was immunoSEQ multiplex PCR; TCRdb's version includes in-frame clones alone and lacks a portion of them. In the table there are 100,000 to 150,000 clones, roughly nine tenths of which are singletons. The specimen comprised peripheral blood, sampled 44 weeks after starting pembrolizumab. The source of these receptors is an adult with mismatch repair-deficient cancer. Each CDR3 is given with its conserved first and last residue.

v_gene	j_gene	CDR3aa
TRBV7-6	TRBJ2-2	CASSLRRLAVNPNTGELFF
TRBV4-1	TRBJ2-1	CASSQDSRREQFF
TRBV7-8	TRBJ2-6	CASSLAVHPGVAGANVLTF
TRBV19	TRBJ1-1	CASSQGQGEAFF
TRBV6-5	TRBJ2-7	CASSYSGGSNYEQYF
TRBV6-5	TRBJ2-7	CASRKNRDRNYEQYF
TRBV4-1	TRBJ2-1	CASSQVSWGLAGENEQFF
TRBV28	TRBJ2-7	CASSLNRELDEQYF
TRBV27	TRBJ1-5	CASSLSRNQPQHF
TRBV7-6	TRBJ2-1	CASSLGLAGPHNEQFF
TRBV9	TRBJ2-1	CASIGGGGIPEYNEQFF
TRBV5-1	TRBJ2-3	CASSLWTGGVDTQYF
TRBV28	TRBJ2-2	CASSLGHDVSTGELFF
TRBV5-8	TRBJ1-2	CASSLVGWAAHPANYGYTF
TRBV7-3	TRBJ2-5	CASSPGTVYQETQYF
TRBV5-8	TRBJ2-7	CASSAATGGTYEQYF
TRBV5-5	TRBJ2-4	CASSPSPGGNIQYF
TRBV28	TRBJ2-7	CASSLYRGTGGIWGEQYF
TRBV19	TRBJ2-1	CASSTGTNTDNEQFF
TRBV6-1	TRBJ2-7	CASSAIHYEQYF
TRBV27	TRBJ1-5	CASSLSGSQPQHF
TRBV5-1	TRBJ2-3	CASSLGIDTQYF
TRBV6-5	TRBJ2-3	CATRAGVGTDTQYF
TRBV7-8	TRBJ2-1	CASSLGPAGGYHEQFF
TRBV30	TRBJ1-5	CAWSADSNQPQHF
TRBV10-3	TRBJ2-7	CAISEWGPDSSYEQYF
TRBV27	TRBJ2-7	CASSLGQPYEQYF
TRBV27	TRBJ2-3	CASSLARPYTDTQYF
TRBV6-5	TRBJ2-5	CASGKDGPRGETQYF
TRBV29-1	TRBJ1-2	CSVAGRVGYTF